A selection of T cell receptor beta chains follows, all from one sample in a study of blood T cell repertoires in COVID-19. The data were produced by immunoSEQ multiplex PCR, yet TCRdb's version contains in-frame clones alone and is incomplete. The table records under 85,000 clones, 86% of them present only once. Material for sequencing was peripheral blood. All receptors derive from a human donor in a cohort sampled during active COVID-19. CDR3s leave out the opening cysteine and the closing phenylalanine or tryptophan.

cdr3_aa: ASSLSPGNYGYT; j_call: TRBJ1-2; v_call: TRBV28; cdr3_length: 12
cdr3_aa: ASSQPGQGDYEQF; j_call: TRBJ2-1; v_call: TRBV4-1; cdr3_length: 13
cdr3_aa: ASSLDSTVNYYGYT; j_call: TRBJ1-2; v_call: TRBV7-9; cdr3_length: 14
cdr3_aa: ASSRTGIEKLF; j_call: TRBJ1-4; v_call: TRBV5-4; cdr3_length: 11
cdr3_aa: ASSFSNTEAF; j_call: TRBJ1-1; v_call: TRBV12-3/TRBV12-4; cdr3_length: 10
cdr3_aa: ASRLGSGWDGYT; j_call: TRBJ1-2; v_call: TRBV12-2; cdr3_length: 12
cdr3_aa: ASNRPPNTGELF; j_call: TRBJ2-2; v_call: TRBV2; cdr3_length: 12
cdr3_aa: ASSGQGGSSYNEQF; j_call: TRBJ2-1; v_call: TRBV5-6; cdr3_length: 14
cdr3_aa: ASSQDKHTQY; j_call: TRBJ2-3; v_call: TRBV7-8; cdr3_length: 10
cdr3_aa: AISASGGDTGELF; j_call: TRBJ2-2; v_call: TRBV10-3; cdr3_length: 13
cdr3_aa: ASGQEVNSGANVLT; j_call: TRBJ2-6; v_call: TRBV2; cdr3_length: 14
cdr3_aa: ASAPTSSAGELF; j_call: TRBJ2-2; v_call: TRBV2; cdr3_length: 12
cdr3_aa: ASTNRGTANTEAF; j_call: TRBJ1-1; v_call: TRBV11-2; cdr3_length: 13
cdr3_aa: ASSRVSGELF; j_call: TRBJ2-2; v_call: TRBV10-1; cdr3_length: 10
cdr3_aa: ATPRRDRGYQPQH; j_call: TRBJ1-5; v_call: TRBV12-5; cdr3_length: 13
cdr3_aa: ASSPRQGQGDTQY; j_call: TRBJ2-3; v_call: TRBV7-8; cdr3_length: 13
cdr3_aa: ASSRRVGETQY; j_call: TRBJ2-5; v_call: TRBV19; cdr3_length: 11
cdr3_aa: ASSRHRGEETQY; j_call: TRBJ2-5; v_call: TRBV4-3; cdr3_length: 12
cdr3_aa: ASSHASGGASRTDTQY; j_call: TRBJ2-3; v_call: TRBV3-1/TRBV3-2; cdr3_length: 16
cdr3_aa: ATSRGGPNPGGQTQY; j_call: TRBJ2-5; v_call: TRBV15; cdr3_length: 15
cdr3_aa: ASNLAGARGETQY; j_call: TRBJ2-5; v_call: TRBV2; cdr3_length: 13
cdr3_aa: AISDRTGTYEQY; j_call: TRBJ2-7; v_call: TRBV10-3; cdr3_length: 12
cdr3_aa: ASSSVGGGPHYGYT; j_call: TRBJ1-2; v_call: TRBV28; cdr3_length: 14
cdr3_aa: ASSPPGFNTGELF; j_call: TRBJ2-2; v_call: TRBV18; cdr3_length: 13
cdr3_aa: ASSPYLDTHNEQF; j_call: TRBJ2-1; v_call: TRBV16; cdr3_length: 13
cdr3_aa: ASRSEGGEETQY; j_call: TRBJ2-5; v_call: TRBV19; cdr3_length: 12
cdr3_aa: ASSLGGQGPIETQY; j_call: TRBJ2-5; v_call: TRBV5-5; cdr3_length: 14
cdr3_aa: AIRVTTGYSGNTIY; j_call: TRBJ1-3; v_call: TRBV10-3; cdr3_length: 14
cdr3_aa: ASSLGLRGPIYGYT; j_call: TRBJ1-2; v_call: TRBV7-2; cdr3_length: 14
cdr3_aa: ASSSGQGNTEAF; j_call: TRBJ1-1; v_call: TRBV5-1; cdr3_length: 12
cdr3_aa: ASSHTARSYNSPLH; j_call: TRBJ1-6; v_call: TRBV3-1/TRBV3-2; cdr3_length: 14
cdr3_aa: ASSLGTSGADTQY; j_call: TRBJ2-3; v_call: TRBV7-8; cdr3_length: 13
cdr3_aa: ASSVAWPGGGYT; j_call: TRBJ1-2; v_call: TRBV9; cdr3_length: 12
cdr3_aa: ASAGTSGGRAGETQY; j_call: TRBJ2-5; v_call: TRBV2; cdr3_length: 15
cdr3_aa: ASSYNGGAGTGELF; j_call: TRBJ2-2; v_call: TRBV6-5; cdr3_length: 14
cdr3_aa: ASSPGLVYEQY; j_call: TRBJ2-7; v_call: TRBV5-8; cdr3_length: 11
cdr3_aa: AWGYNSQGDTIY; j_call: TRBJ1-3; v_call: TRBV30; cdr3_length: 12
cdr3_aa: ASRWGVGFSTDTQY; j_call: TRBJ2-3; v_call: TRBV6-6; cdr3_length: 14
cdr3_aa: ASSSGTGNQETQY; j_call: TRBJ2-5; v_call: TRBV9; cdr3_length: 13
cdr3_aa: ASSLRYGRGNEKLF; j_call: TRBJ1-4; v_call: TRBV11-2; cdr3_length: 14
cdr3_aa: ASSPAGVTGNRNIQY; j_call: TRBJ2-4; v_call: TRBV23-1; cdr3_length: 15
cdr3_aa: ATSRDGQGAVGYT; j_call: TRBJ1-2; v_call: TRBV15; cdr3_length: 13
cdr3_aa: ASSETKPNEQF; j_call: TRBJ2-1; v_call: TRBV2; cdr3_length: 11
cdr3_aa: ASSPGGSGGTDTQY; j_call: TRBJ2-3; v_call: TRBV5-1; cdr3_length: 14
cdr3_aa: ASSLQTGEGQRQY; j_call: TRBJ2-7; v_call: TRBV2; cdr3_length: 13
cdr3_aa: ASSLLRGAPYEQY; j_call: TRBJ2-7; v_call: TRBV4-1; cdr3_length: 13
cdr3_aa: ASSQDGGTGFWGYT; j_call: TRBJ1-2; v_call: TRBV4-1; cdr3_length: 14
cdr3_aa: ASSPDRNYGYT; j_call: TRBJ1-2; v_call: TRBV18; cdr3_length: 11
cdr3_aa: AWSDRSVTGELF; j_call: TRBJ2-2; v_call: TRBV30; cdr3_length: 12
cdr3_aa: ASSVGGTVWYEQY; j_call: TRBJ2-7; v_call: TRBV9; cdr3_length: 13
cdr3_aa: ASTPITSGGPYEQY; j_call: TRBJ2-7; v_call: TRBV27; cdr3_length: 14
cdr3_aa: AGRGSPYGYT; j_call: TRBJ1-2; v_call: TRBV6-5; cdr3_length: 10
cdr3_aa: ASSEGTGVNSPLH; j_call: TRBJ1-6; v_call: TRBV25-1; cdr3_length: 13
cdr3_aa: ASSLSLSRDTQY; j_call: TRBJ2-3; v_call: TRBV7-9; cdr3_length: 12
cdr3_aa: ASSDPTSSMGYEQY; j_call: TRBJ2-7; v_call: TRBV6-1; cdr3_length: 14